Listed below are T cell receptor beta chains from one sample, sequenced in a study of blood T cell repertoires in COVID-19. The repertoire was sequenced with immunoSEQ multiplex PCR; TCRdb's copy has only in-frame clones and lacks some. The sample lists about 140,000 clones; more than 80% were seen once. Input material: PBMCs or T cells enriched from blood (not recorded which). Source of these receptors: a woman aged 18 to 35 who had been exposed to COVID-19. The CDR3 runs from the conserved cysteine through the conserved F or W. Fields, in order: V gene, J gene, CDR3 protein.

TRBV5-6	TRBJ2-1	CASSPGGGLQKINEQFF
TRBV7-6	TRBJ2-3	CASSFLRGTNRDTQYF
TRBV7-3	TRBJ2-1	CASSLGIGNEQFF
TRBV7-2	TRBJ1-2	CASRGGGTNYGYTF
TRBV27	TRBJ1-1	CASRLKTGWTEAFF
TRBV28	TRBJ1-2	CASSTGQYGYTF
TRBV5-5	TRBJ1-4	CASSLPGSEKLFF
TRBV2	TRBJ2-1	CASRPGLGTNEQFF
TRBV3-1/TRBV3-2	TRBJ2-3	CASSPGTDTQYF
TRBV19	TRBJ1-3	CARKARDTKFYSGNTIYF
TRBV19	TRBJ2-1	CASSIPPVAGGLSHEQFF
TRBV4-1	TRBJ1-5	CASSQELGLSYQPQHF
TRBV30	TRBJ2-2	CAWSLKGLNTGELFF
TRBV3-1/TRBV3-2	TRBJ2-1	CASSQDRKGEGQNNEQFF
TRBV24-1	TRBJ1-5	CATSEGDRGNQPQHF
TRBV14	TRBJ2-1	CASSLGTGFEQFF